This TCR beta chain was captured in a study of cytomegalovirus exposure and HLA in healthy donors. The primer mix had 60 Vbeta and 13 Jbeta primers. Repertoires were generated with immunoSEQ multiplex PCR, while TCRdb's copy carries only in-frame clones and drops some. The sample lists about 110,000 clones, 80% occurring once. V trimming: 4 bases; J trimming: 5 bases; junction bases outside the gene matches: 11. The CDR3 is 16 residues long. CDR1 MNHNS and CDR2 SASEGT come from the germline V gene. This TCR was recovered from a man younger than 40 in good health and CMV-seropositive. The sample was PBMCs. The chain uses TRBV6-1 and TRBJ2-3; 8 bases line up with TRBD2. The CDR3 DNA follows: TGTGCCAGCAGTGGTCTGTCGGGGGGGGTTAGAGATACGCAGTATTTT. Its translation: CASSGLSGGVRDTQYF.